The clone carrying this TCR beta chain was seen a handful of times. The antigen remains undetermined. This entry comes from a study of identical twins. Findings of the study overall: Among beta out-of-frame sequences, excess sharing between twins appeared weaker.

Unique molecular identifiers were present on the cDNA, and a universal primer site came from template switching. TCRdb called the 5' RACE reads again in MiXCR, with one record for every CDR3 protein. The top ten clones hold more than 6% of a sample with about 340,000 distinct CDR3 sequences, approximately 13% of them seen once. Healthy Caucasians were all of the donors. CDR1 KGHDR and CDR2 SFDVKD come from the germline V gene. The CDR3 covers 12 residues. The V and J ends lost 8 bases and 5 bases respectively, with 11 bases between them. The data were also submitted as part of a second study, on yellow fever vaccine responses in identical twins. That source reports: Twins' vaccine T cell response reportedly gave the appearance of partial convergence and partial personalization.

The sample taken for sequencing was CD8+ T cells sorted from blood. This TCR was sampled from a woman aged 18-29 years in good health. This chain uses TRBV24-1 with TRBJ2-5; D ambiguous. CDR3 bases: TGTGCCACCACCGACTCCGGGGAGACCCAGTACTTC. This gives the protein CATTDSGETQYF.